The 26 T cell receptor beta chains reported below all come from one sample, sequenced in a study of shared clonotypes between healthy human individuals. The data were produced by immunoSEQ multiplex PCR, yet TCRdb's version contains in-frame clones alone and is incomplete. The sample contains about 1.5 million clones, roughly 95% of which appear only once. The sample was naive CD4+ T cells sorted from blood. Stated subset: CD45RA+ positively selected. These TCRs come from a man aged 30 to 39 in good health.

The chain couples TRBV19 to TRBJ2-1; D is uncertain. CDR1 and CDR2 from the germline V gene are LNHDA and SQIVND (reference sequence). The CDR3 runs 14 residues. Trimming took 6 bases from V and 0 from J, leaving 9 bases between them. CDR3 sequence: CASRLQSSYNEQFF. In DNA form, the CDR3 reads TGTGCCAGTAGATTGCAGAGCTCCTACAATGAGCAGTTCTTC.

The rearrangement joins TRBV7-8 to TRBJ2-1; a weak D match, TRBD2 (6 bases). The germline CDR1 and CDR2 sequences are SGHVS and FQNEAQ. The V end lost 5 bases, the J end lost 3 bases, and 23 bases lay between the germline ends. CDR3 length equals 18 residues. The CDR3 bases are TGTGCCAGCAGCCCCCGGTTGGAACGGGGGATGTTCTACAATGAGCAGTTCTTC. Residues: CASSPRLERGMFYNEQFF. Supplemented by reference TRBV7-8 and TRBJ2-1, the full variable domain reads GAGVSQSPRYKVAKRGQDVALRCDPISGHVSLFWYQQALGQGPEFLTYFQNEAQLDKSGLPSDRFFAERPEGSVSTLKIQRTQQEDSAVYLCASSPRLERGMFYNEQFFGPGTRLTVL.

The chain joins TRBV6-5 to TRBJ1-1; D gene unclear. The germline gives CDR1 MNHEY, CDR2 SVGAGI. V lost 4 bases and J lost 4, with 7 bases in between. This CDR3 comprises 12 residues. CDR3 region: CASSFAGTEAFF. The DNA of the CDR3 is TGTGCCAGCAGTTTTGCCGGCACTGAAGCTTTCTTT.

The CDR3 sequence is CASSPREFNYGYTF. In nucleotides, the CDR3 is TGTGCCAGCAGCCCGAGGGAGTTCAACTATGGCTACACCTTC. The rearrangement uses TRBV11-2 and TRBJ1-2; D is unresolved. The CDR3 contains 14 residues. The V end lost 5 bases, the J end lost 2 bases, and 12 bases lay between the germline ends. Germline V lookup: CDR1 SGHAT, CDR2 FQNNGV.

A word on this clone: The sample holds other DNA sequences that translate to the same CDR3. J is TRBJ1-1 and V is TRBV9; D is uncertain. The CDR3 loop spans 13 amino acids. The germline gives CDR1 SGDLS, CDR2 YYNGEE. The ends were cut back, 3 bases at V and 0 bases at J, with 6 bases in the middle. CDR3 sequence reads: CASSGGLNTEAFF. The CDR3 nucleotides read TGTGCCAGCAGCGGGGGTTTGAACACTGAAGCTTTCTTT.

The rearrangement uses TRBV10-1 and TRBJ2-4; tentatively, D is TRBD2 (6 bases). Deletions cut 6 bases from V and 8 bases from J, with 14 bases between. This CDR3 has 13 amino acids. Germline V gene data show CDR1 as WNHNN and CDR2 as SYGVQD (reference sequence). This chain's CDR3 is CASRGTPGDIQYF. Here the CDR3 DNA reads TGCGCCAGCAGGGGGACTCCTGGGGACATTCAGTACTTC.

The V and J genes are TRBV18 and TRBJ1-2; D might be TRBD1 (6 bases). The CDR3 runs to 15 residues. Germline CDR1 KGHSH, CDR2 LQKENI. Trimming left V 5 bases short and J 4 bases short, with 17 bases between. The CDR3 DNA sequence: TGTGCCAGCTCAATCCTAGGGGGAGAGGTCTATGGCTACACCTTC. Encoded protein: CASSILGGEVYGYTF.

The CDR3 DNA reads as TGTGCCAGCAGCAACGACCTGCAAGAGACCCAGTACTTC. Translated: CASSNDLQETQYF. This chain links TRBV6-5 with TRBJ2-5; D not certain. Germline V gene lookup returns CDR1 MNHEY and CDR2 SVGAGI. V was shortened by 6 bases and J by 2 bases, with 10 bases between the two germline ends. This CDR3 region has 13 residues.

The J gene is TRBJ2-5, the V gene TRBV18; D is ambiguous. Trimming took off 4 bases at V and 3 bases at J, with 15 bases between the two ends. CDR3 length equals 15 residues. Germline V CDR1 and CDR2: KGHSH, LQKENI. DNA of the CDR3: TGTGCCAGCTCACGAACCGAAGAGAGAAAAGAGACCCAGTACTTC. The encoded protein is CASSRTEERKETQYF.

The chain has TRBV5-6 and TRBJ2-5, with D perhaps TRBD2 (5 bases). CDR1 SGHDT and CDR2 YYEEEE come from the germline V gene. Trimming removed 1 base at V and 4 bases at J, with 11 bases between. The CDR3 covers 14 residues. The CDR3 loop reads CASSLFVGGETQYF. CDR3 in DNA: TGTGCCAGCAGCTTGTTTGTAGGAGGAGAGACCCAGTACTTC.

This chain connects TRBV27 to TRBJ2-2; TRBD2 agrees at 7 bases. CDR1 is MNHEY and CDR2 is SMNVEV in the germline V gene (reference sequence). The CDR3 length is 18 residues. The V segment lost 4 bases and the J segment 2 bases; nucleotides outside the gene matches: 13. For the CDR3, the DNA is TGTGCCAGCAGTTCCCGGAAGGCTAGCGGAGAAAACACCGGGGAGCTGTTTTTT. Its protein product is CASSSRKASGENTGELFF.

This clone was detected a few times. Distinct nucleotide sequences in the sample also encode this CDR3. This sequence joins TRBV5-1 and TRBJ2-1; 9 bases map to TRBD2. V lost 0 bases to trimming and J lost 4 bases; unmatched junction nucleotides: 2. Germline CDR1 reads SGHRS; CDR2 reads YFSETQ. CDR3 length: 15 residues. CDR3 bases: TGCGCCAGCAGCTTGGTTGCGGGAGGGTACAATGAGCAGTTCTTC. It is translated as CASSLVAGGYNEQFF.

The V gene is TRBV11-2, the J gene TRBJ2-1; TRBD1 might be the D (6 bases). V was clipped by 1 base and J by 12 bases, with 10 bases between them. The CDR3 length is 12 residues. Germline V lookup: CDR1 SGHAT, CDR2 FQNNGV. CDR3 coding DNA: TGTGCCAGCAGCTTAGGGGGGCAAAGGCAGTTCTTC. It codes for CASSLGGQRQFF.

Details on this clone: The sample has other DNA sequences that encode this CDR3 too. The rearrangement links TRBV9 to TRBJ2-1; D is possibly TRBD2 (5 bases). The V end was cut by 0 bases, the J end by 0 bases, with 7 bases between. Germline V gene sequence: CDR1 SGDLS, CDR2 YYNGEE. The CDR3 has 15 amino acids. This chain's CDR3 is CASSVATSSYNEQFF. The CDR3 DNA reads TGTGCCAGCAGCGTAGCAACTAGCTCCTACAATGAGCAGTTCTTC. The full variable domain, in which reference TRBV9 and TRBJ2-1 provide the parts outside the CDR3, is DSGVTQTPKHLITATGQRVTLRCSPRSGDLSVYWYQQSLDQGLQFLIQYYNGEERAKGNILERFSAQQFPDLHSELNLSSLELGDSALYFCASSVATSSYNEQFFGPGTRLTVL.

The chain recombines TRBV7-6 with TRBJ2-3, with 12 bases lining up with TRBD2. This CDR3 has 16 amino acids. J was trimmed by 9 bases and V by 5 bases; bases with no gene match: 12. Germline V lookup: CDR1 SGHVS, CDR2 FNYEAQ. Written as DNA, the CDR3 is TGTGCCAGCAGCGCCGGACTAGCGGGAAGCGGTGGGACGCAGTATTTT. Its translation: CASSAGLAGSGGTQYF.

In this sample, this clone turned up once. The DNA for the CDR3 is TGCGCCAGCAGCCAAGGGGCACTCAGCACAGATACGCAGTATTTT. Translating gives CASSQGALSTDTQYF. The chain recombines TRBV4-3 with TRBJ2-3; no firm D call. The CDR3 sequence is 15 residues long. Per the germline V gene, CDR1 is LGHNA and CDR2 is YSLEER. Trimming pared 1 base from V and 0 bases from J, leaving 8 bases between.

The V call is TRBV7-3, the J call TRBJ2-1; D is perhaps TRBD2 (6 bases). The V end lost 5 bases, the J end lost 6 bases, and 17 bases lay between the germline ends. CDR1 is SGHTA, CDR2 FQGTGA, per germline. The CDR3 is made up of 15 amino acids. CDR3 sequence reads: CASSPSRERGNEQFF. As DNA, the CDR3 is TGTGCCAGCAGCCCAAGCCGGGAGAGGGGCAATGAGCAGTTCTTC.

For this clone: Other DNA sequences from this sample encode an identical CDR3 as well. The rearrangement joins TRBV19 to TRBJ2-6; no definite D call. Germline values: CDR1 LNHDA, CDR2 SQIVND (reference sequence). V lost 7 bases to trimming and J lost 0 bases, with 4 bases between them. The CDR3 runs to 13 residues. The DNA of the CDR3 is TGTGCCAGTAAAATCTCTGGGGCCAACGTCCTGACTTTC. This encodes CASKISGANVLTF.

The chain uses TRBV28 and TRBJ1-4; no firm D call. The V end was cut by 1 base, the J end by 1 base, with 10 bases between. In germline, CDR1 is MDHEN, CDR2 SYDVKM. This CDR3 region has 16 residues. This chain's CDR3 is CASSLSRFITNEKLFF. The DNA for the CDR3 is TGTGCCAGCAGTTTATCCAGATTTATAACTAATGAAAAACTGTTTTTT.

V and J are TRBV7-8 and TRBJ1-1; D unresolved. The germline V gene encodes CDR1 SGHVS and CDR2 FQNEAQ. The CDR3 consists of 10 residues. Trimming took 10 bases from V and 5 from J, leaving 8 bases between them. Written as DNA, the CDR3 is TGTGCCACACGGGAGACTGAAGCTTTCTTT. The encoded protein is CATRETEAFF. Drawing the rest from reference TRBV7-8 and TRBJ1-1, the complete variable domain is GAGVSQSPRYKVAKRGQDVALRCDPISGHVSLFWYQQALGQGPEFLTYFQNEAQLDKSGLPSDRFFAERPEGSVSTLKIQRTQQEDSAVYLCATRETEAFFGQGTRLTVV.

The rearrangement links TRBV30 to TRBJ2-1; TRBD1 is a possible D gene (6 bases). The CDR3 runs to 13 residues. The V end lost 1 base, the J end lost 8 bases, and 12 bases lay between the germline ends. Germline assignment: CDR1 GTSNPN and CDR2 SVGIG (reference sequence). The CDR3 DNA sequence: TGTGCCTGGAGTGACAGGGCGAGGTATGAGCAGTTCTTC. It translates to CAWSDRARYEQFF.

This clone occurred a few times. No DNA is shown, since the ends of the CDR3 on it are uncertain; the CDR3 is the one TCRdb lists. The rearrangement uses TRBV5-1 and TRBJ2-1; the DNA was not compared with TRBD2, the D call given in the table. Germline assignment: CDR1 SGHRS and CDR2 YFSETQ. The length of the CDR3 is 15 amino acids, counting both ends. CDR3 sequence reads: CASSLAVGSGSVEFF.

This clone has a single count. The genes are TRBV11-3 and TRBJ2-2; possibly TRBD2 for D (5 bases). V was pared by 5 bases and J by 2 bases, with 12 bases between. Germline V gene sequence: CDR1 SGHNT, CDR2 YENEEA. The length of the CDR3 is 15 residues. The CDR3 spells CASSPSAGNTGELFF. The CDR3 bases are TGTGCCAGCAGCCCATCGGCGGGTAACACCGGGGAGCTGTTTTTT. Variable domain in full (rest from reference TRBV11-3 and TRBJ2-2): EAGVVQSPRYKIIEKKQPVAFWCNPISGHNTLYWYLQNLGQGPELLIRYENEEAVDDSQLPKDRFSAERLKGVDSTLKIQPAELGDSAVYLCASSPSAGNTGELFFGEGSRLTVL.

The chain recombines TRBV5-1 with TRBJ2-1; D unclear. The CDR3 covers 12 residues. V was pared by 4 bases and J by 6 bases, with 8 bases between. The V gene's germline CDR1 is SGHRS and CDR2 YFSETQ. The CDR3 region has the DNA TGCGCCAGCAGCCCAACGATCAATGAGCAGTTCTTC. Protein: CASSPTINEQFF. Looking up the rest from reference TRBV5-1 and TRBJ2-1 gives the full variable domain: KAGVTQTPRYLIKTRGQQVTLSCSPISGHRSVSWYQQTPGQGLQFLFEYFSETQRNKGNFPGRFSGRQFSNSRSEMNVSTLELGDSALYLCASSPTINEQFFGPGTRLTVL.

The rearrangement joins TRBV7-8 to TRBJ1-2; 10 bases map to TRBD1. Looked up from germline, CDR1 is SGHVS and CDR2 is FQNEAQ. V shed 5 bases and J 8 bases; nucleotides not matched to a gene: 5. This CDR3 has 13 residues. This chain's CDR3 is CASSTGTGVGYTF. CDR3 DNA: TGTGCCAGCAGCACGGGGACAGGGGTCGGCTACACCTTC.

The CDR3 DNA follows: TGTGCCAGCAGCTTCGCGGACAGGGGGAACACTGAAGCTTTCTTT. It translates to CASSFADRGNTEAFF. The rearrangement joins TRBV5-4 to TRBJ1-1, with 9 bases lining up with TRBD1. The ends lost 2 bases at V and 1 base at J; junction bases unmatched: 3. The CDR3 covers 15 residues. Germline values: CDR1 SGHNT, CDR2 YYREEE (reference sequence).